A single sample gave rise to the 7 T cell receptor beta chains below, sequenced in a study of beta chain features in type 1 diabetes. Study-level findings and limits: Type 1 diabetes patients had moderately but significantly shorter TCRB CDR3s in all four CD4+ subsets.

Expressed TCRB transcripts were sequenced after all isolated RNA was converted to cDNA. Sequenced by immunoSEQ multiplex PCR; TCRdb stores in-frame clones only, minus some. Of about 370,000 clones listed, 8.5% to 10% are singletons. The antigens these receptors bind are not known. The sequenced sample was central memory CD4+ T cells from blood. The receptors were gathered from a man aged 25-45 years with type 1 diabetes.

The chain joins TRBV9 to TRBJ2-5; D is possibly TRBD2 (6 bases). Germline assignment: CDR1 SGDLS and CDR2 YYNGEE. This CDR3 contains 16 residues. Between the trimmed V and J ends, which lost 0 bases and 4 bases, there was a span of 16 bases. CDR3 residues: CASSVDGGRYGETQYF. CDR3 nucleotides: TGTGCCAGCAGCGTAGACGGGGGAAGGTATGGAGAGACCCAGTACTTC.

The chain has TRBV5-1 and TRBJ2-5, with TRBD2 identical over 8 bases. V was pared by 4 bases and J by 2 bases, with 13 bases of the junction left unmatched. The CDR3 is 17 amino acids. The V gene's germline CDR1 is SGHRS and CDR2 YFSETQ. CDR3: CASSPSGGARGQETQYF. DNA of the CDR3: TGCGCCAGCAGCCCCTCCGGGGGGGCGCGTGGGCAAGAGACCCAGTACTTC.

The rearrangement joins TRBV28 to TRBJ1-2, with TRBD1 as a possible D gene (5 bases). This CDR3 region has 16 residues. Trimming stripped 6 bases from V and 0 bases from J, with 17 bases between. Looked up from germline, CDR1 is MDHEN and CDR2 is SYDVKM. As DNA, the CDR3 is TGTGCCAGCAGCCTCGGTGGGGCCCTAGCTAACTATGGCTACACCTTC. Residues: CASSLGGALANYGYTF.

This clone has a handful of counts. The CDR3 sequence: CASSPAQYEQFF. CDR3 DNA sequence: TGTGCCAGCAGTCCCGCCCAGTACGAGCAGTTCTTC. The V and J genes are TRBV7-9 and TRBJ2-1; D not certain. There are 12 residues in the CDR3. Germline lookup yields CDR1 SEHNR and CDR2 FQNEAQ (reference sequence). V was cut by 6 bases and J by 10 bases, with 13 bases left in between.

This clone was detected many times. CDR3 bases: TGTGCCAGCGGCTTTTGGGACCTCCGGCAGGCTTTCTTT. This sequence encodes CASGFWDLRQAFF. V and J are TRBV28 and TRBJ1-1; perhaps TRBD1 as D (5 bases). This CDR3 contains 13 residues. V gave up 8 bases and J gave up 11 bases, with 21 bases separating them. CDR1 and CDR2 (germline): MDHEN, SYDVKM.

Points on this clone: The sample contains more than one DNA sequence encoding this CDR3. The V gene is TRBV11-3, the J gene TRBJ2-1, with TRBD1 as a possible D gene (6 bases). The germline V gene encodes CDR1 SGHNT and CDR2 YENEEA. The CDR3 is 13 amino acids. V was clipped by 5 bases and J by 5 bases, with 10 bases between them. The CDR3 here is CASSLGQNNEQFF. DNA of the CDR3: TGTGCCAGCAGCCTCGGACAGAACAATGAGCAGTTCTTC.

The sample holds a few counts of this clone. This chain links TRBV10-3 with TRBJ2-1; 11 nucleotides line up with TRBD2. The germline gives CDR1 ENHRY, CDR2 SYGVKD. The CDR3 has 15 residues. J lost 3 bases, V lost 2 bases, and 0 bases had no gene match. CDR3 coding DNA: TGTGCCATCAGTGAGACTAGCGGGAGCTACAATGAGCAGTTCTTC. Translation: CAISETSGSYNEQFF.